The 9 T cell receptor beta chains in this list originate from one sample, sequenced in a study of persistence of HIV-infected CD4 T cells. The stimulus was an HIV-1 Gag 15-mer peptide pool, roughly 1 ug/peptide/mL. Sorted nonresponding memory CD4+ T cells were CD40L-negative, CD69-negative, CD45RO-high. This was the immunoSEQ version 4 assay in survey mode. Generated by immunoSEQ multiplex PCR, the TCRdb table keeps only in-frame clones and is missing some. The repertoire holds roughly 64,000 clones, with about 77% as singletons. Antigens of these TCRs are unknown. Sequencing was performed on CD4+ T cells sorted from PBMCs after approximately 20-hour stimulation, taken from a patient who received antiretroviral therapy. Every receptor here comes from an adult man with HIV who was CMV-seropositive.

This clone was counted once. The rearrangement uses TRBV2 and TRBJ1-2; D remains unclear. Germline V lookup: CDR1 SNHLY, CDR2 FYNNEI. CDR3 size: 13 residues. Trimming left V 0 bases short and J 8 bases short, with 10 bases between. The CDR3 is CASSEAQGYGYTF. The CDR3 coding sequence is TGTGCCAGCAGTGAAGCGCAAGGTTACGGCTACACCTTC.

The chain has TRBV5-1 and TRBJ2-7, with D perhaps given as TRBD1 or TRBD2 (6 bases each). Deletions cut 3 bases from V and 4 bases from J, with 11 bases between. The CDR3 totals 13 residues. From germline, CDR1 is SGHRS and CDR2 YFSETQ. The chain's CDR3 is CASSSGGGYEQYF. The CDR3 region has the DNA TGCGCCAGCAGCTCCGGAGGGGGTTACGAGCAGTACTTC.

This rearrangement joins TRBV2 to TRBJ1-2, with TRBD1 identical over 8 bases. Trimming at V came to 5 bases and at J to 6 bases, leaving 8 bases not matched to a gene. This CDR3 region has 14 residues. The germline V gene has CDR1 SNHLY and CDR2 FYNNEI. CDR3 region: CASSPTGGGDGYTF. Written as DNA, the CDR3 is TGTGCCAGCAGTCCCACAGGGGGGGGCGATGGCTACACCTTC.

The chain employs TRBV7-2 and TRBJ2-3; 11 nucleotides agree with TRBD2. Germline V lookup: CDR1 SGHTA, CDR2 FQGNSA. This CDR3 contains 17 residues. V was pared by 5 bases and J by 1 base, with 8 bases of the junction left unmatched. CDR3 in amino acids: CASSRTSGGQRTDTQYF. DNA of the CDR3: TGTGCCAGCAGCAGAACTAGCGGGGGACAACGCACAGATACGCAGTATTTT. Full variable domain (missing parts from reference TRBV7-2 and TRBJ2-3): GAGVSQSPSNKVTEKGKDVELRCDPISGHTALYWYRQSLGQGLEFLIYFQGNSAPDKSGLPSDRFSAERTGGSVSTLTIQRTQQEDSAVYLCASSRTSGGQRTDTQYFGPGTRLTVL.

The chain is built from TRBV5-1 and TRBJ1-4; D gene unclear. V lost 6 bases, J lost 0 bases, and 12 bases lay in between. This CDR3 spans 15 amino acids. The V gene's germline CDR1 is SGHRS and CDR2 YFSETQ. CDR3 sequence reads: CASKKGPATNEKLFF. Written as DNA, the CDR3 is TGCGCCAGCAAAAAAGGCCCCGCAACTAATGAAAAACTGTTTTTT. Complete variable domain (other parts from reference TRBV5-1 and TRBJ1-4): KAGVTQTPRYLIKTRGQQVTLSCSPISGHRSVSWYQQTPGQGLQFLFEYFSETQRNKGNFPGRFSGRQFSNSRSEMNVSTLELGDSALYLCASKKGPATNEKLFFGSGTQLSVL.

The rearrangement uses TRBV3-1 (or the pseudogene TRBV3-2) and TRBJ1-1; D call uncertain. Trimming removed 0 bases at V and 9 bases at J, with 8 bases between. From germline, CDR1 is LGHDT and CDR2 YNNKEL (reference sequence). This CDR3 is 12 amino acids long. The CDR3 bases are TGTGCCAGCAGCCAAGAGGGCAGTCAAGCTTTCTTT. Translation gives CASSQEGSQAFF.

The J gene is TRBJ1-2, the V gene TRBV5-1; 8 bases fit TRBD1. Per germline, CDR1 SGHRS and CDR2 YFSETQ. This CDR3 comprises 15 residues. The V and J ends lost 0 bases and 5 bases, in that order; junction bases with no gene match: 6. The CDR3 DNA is TGCGCCAGCAGCTTGGATGGAGGACAGGGATATGGCTACACCTTC. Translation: CASSLDGGQGYGYTF.

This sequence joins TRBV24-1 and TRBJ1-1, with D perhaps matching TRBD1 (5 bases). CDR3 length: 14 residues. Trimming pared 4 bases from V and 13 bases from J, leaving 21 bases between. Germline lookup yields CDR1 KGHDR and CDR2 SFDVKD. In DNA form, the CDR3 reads TGTGCCACCAGTGACTCTGGGACCCACATCCAGGTTTTCTTT. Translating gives CATSDSGTHIQVFF.

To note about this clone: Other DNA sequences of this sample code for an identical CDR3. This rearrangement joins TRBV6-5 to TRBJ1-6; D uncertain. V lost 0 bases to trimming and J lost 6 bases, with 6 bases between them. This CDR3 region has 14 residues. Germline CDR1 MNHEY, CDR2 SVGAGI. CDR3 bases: TGTGCCAGCAGTTACTCAGGCCGTAATTCACCCCTCCACTTT. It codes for CASSYSGRNSPLHF.